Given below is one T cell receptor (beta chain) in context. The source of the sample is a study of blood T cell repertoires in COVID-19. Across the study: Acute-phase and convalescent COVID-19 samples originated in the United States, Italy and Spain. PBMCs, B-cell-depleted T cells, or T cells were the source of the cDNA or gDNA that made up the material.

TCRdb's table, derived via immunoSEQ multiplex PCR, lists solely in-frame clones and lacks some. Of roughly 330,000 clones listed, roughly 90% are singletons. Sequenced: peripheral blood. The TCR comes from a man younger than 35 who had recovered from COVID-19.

The CDR3 bases are TGCGCCAGCAGCTTCTGGCGGGAGAACACCGGGGAGCTGTTTTTT. Residues: CASSFWRENTGELFF. The chain employs TRBV5-1 and TRBJ2-2; perhaps TRBD2 as D (6 bases). Germline V gives CDR1 SGHRS, CDR2 YFSETQ. V lost 2 bases to trimming and J lost 1 base, with 9 bases between them. The CDR3 runs to 15 residues.